The 30 T cell receptor beta chains below were found in one sample sequenced in a study of CD8+ T cells in alopecia areata. RNA was extracted and reverse transcribed into cDNA as the sequencing template. Repertoires were generated with immunoSEQ multiplex PCR, while TCRdb's copy carries only in-frame clones and drops some. The table includes about 110,000 clones, 45% to 70% detected once. The sequenced material came from CD8+ T cells sorted from blood. These receptors were collected from a human donor in good health.

V and J are TRBV5-6 and TRBJ2-5, with a tentative D call TRBD1 (5 bases). The CDR3 length is 13 residues. V lost 4 bases, J lost 4 bases, and 11 bases lay in between. Germline V gene data show CDR1 as SGHDT and CDR2 as YYEEEE. The CDR3 reads CASSPTGLETQYF. DNA for the CDR3: TGTGCCAGCAGCCCTACAGGCTTAGAGACCCAGTACTTC.

The rearrangement uses TRBV15 and TRBJ1-1, with 9 bases aligning to TRBD1. V trimming: 0 bases; J trimming: 1 base; junction bases outside the gene matches: 9. The V gene's germline CDR1 is LNHNV and CDR2 YYDKDF (reference sequence). CDR3 length equals 18 residues. The CDR3 region has the DNA TGTGCCACCAGCAGAGATGAGGGACAGGGCTGGAGGAACACTGAAGCTTTCTTT. Its protein product is CATSRDEGQGWRNTEAFF.

The chain has TRBV15 and TRBJ2-3, with D maybe TRBD2 (5 bases). Germline CDR1 is LNHNV and CDR2 is YYDKDF (reference sequence). V lost 0 bases to trimming and J lost 3 bases, with 7 bases between them. The CDR3 has 14 residues. CDR3 coding DNA: TGTGCCACCAGCAGAGATCGCGGGACAGATACGCAGTATTTT. Protein product: CATSRDRGTDTQYF.

This clone has more than one count but fewer than ten. The chain joins TRBV12-5 to TRBJ1-2; D is uncertain. V was clipped by 5 bases and J by 0 bases, with 16 bases between them. Per germline, CDR1 LGHNT and CDR2 FRNRAP. The CDR3 covers 16 residues. CDR3 sequence (DNA): TGTGCTAGTGGTCCAGGCCCTAGTAGAGCTAACTATGGCTACACCTTC. It is translated as CASGPGPSRANYGYTF.

The chain links TRBV27 to TRBJ2-2; no reliable D call. The CDR3 runs 12 residues. CDR1 and CDR2 (germline): MNHEY, SMNVEV (reference sequence). V was clipped by 4 bases and J by 6 bases, with 6 bases between them. Written as DNA, the CDR3 is TGTGCCAGCAGTTGGGTTTCCGGGGAGCTGTTTTTT. This sequence encodes CASSWVSGELFF.

The rearrangement uses TRBV5-4 and TRBJ2-1; the match to TRBD2 covers 9 bases. The CDR3 totals 20 residues. CDR1 is SGHNT, CDR2 YYREEE, per germline (reference sequence). The trim removed 1 base at V and 3 bases at J, leaving 17 bases unmatched. The chain's CDR3 is CASSLMGISGGGGFYNEQFF. The DNA of the CDR3 is TGTGCCAGCAGCTTGATGGGTATCAGCGGCGGGGGGGGATTCTACAATGAGCAGTTCTTC.

To note about this clone: One end of the junction does not line up with germline, which may come from a read error. This chain joins TRBV11-2 and TRBJ2-3, with a possible D match to TRBD1 (5 bases). This CDR3 contains 11 residues. The V gene's germline CDR1 is SGHAT and CDR2 FQNNGV. For the CDR3, the DNA is TGTGCCAGCAGCTTAGGAGACAGAAGGGTATTT. Translated, it gives CASSLGDRRVF.

V and J are TRBV30 and TRBJ2-1, with 10 bases that match TRBD2. After removal of 0 bases from V and 2 bases from J, the junction contained 1 base not matched to a gene. CDR1 and CDR2 (germline): GTSNPN, SVGIG (reference sequence). The CDR3 runs 15 residues. In DNA, the CDR3 is TGTGCCTGGAGTGTACTAGCGGGGACCTACAATGAGCAGTTCTTC. It yields the protein CAWSVLAGTYNEQFF.

The V call is TRBV28, the J call TRBJ1-1; D remains ambiguous. V was shortened by 4 bases and J by 6 bases, with 18 bases between the two germline ends. The CDR3 has 15 amino acids. Per the germline V gene, CDR1 is MDHEN and CDR2 is SYDVKM. For the CDR3, the DNA is TGTGCCAGCAGTTATGCGGGGTTAGGCGCGGCTGAAGCTTTCTTT. Amino acids: CASSYAGLGAAEAFF. The complete variable domain, with remaining parts taken from reference TRBV28 and TRBJ1-1, reads DVKVTQSSRYLVKRTGEKVFLECVQDMDHENMFWYRQDPGLGLRLIYFSYDVKMKEKGDIPEGYSVSREKKERFSLILESASTNQTSMYLCASSYAGLGAAEAFFGQGTRLTVV.

The V call is TRBV10-3, the J call TRBJ1-6; D is uncertain. Germline V gene sequence: CDR1 ENHRY, CDR2 SYGVKD. This CDR3 region has 13 residues. Trimming shortened V by 2 bases and J by 7 bases, and 6 bases separated the two germline ends. The CDR3 DNA is TGTGCCATCAGTGAGACGGTAAATTCACCCCTCCACTTT. Translating gives CAISETVNSPLHF.

This chain links TRBV6-1 with TRBJ2-5; 9 bases align to TRBD1. The J call may not be correct, given that the DNA end is closer to TRBJ2-7. This CDR3 is 14 amino acids long. Germline loops: CDR1 MNHNS, CDR2 SASEGT. The CDR3 nucleotides are TGTGCCAGCAGTGAGGGACAGGGTGGCTACGAGCAGTACTTC. Protein: CASSEGQGGYEQYF.

The table lists this clone with a few counts. The gene calls are TRBV7-9 and TRBJ2-2; D is ambiguous. Germline V gene data show CDR1 as SEHNR and CDR2 as FQNEAQ (reference sequence). There are 12 residues in the CDR3. V was trimmed by 0 bases and J by 7 bases, leaving 3 bases between them. In DNA, the CDR3 is TGTGCCAGCAGCTTAGCGCTCGGGGAGCTGTTTTTT. It encodes CASSLALGELFF.

Of note for this clone: At one end, the junction sequence differs from germline, possibly due to a read error. The chain uses TRBV5-5 and TRBJ1-2, with unresolved D. The CDR3 length is 15 residues. The V gene's germline CDR1 is SGHKS and CDR2 YYEKEE (reference sequence). Written as DNA, the CDR3 is TGCGCCAGCAGCCAAGAACCCCAGCCTTTATATGGCTACACCTTC. Translated: CASSQEPQPLYGYTF.

This clone showed up just a few times. The chain employs TRBV7-8 and TRBJ2-1, with 7 bases that match TRBD1. This CDR3 is 16 amino acids long. V gave up 5 bases and J gave up 0 bases; unmatched junction bases: 7. Germline V gene data show CDR1 as SGHVS and CDR2 as FQNEAQ. CDR3 bases: TGTGCCAGCAGCGGTTGGACAGGAAGCTCCTACAATGAGCAGTTCTTC. It is translated as CASSGWTGSSYNEQFF.

This clone was counted a few times. The rearrangement links TRBV29-1 to TRBJ2-7; tentatively, D is TRBD1 (6 bases). CDR3 size: 12 residues. Germline loops: CDR1 SQVTM, CDR2 ANQGSEA. The ends were cut back, 4 bases at V and 6 bases at J, with 13 bases in the middle. The CDR3 bases are TGCAGCGTTGCAGGGGCCCTTCGCGAGCAGTACTTC. It is translated as CSVAGALREQYF.

The J gene is TRBJ2-5, the V gene TRBV7-9; no reliable D call. From germline, CDR1 is SEHNR and CDR2 FQNEAQ (reference sequence). Trimming removed 1 base from V and 2 bases from J, with 11 bases in between. The CDR3 has 15 amino acids. CDR3 amino acids: CASSLVGAKQETQYF. CDR3 sequence (DNA): TGTGCCAGCAGCTTAGTTGGAGCCAAGCAAGAGACCCAGTACTTC.

The rearrangement uses TRBV2 and TRBJ1-2; possible D gene TRBD1, 6 bases. Trimming left V 5 bases short and J 9 bases short, with 13 bases between. Per germline, CDR1 SNHLY and CDR2 FYNNEI. This CDR3 spans 12 amino acids. The CDR3 DNA sequence: TGTGCCAGCAGTAAGGGGGGGCAACGCTACACCTTC. This encodes CASSKGGQRYTF.

The chain joins TRBV4-1 to TRBJ1-2; D may be TRBD1 (5 bases). CDR1 is MGHRA, CDR2 YSYEKL, per germline. The CDR3 has 17 amino acids. V gave up 3 bases and J gave up 8 bases, with 25 bases separating them. The CDR3 sequence is CASSHIVGRPGGGGYTF. Here the CDR3 DNA reads TGCGCCAGCAGCCATATCGTGGGACGGCCGGGCGGGGGAGGCTACACCTTC.

The V call is TRBV25-1, the J call TRBJ2-1; unclear D gene. Germline V gives CDR1 MGHDK, CDR2 SYGVNS. The CDR3 is made up of 11 amino acids. The germline V and J ends were trimmed by 8 bases and 6 bases, with 8 bases remaining between them. CDR3 in amino acids: CASVWGNEQFF. In DNA, the CDR3 is TGTGCCAGCGTCTGGGGCAATGAGCAGTTCTTC.

The V and J genes are TRBV7-9 and TRBJ1-6; D is ambiguous. CDR1 is SEHNR, CDR2 FQNEAQ, per germline (reference sequence). Deletions cut 5 bases from V and 7 bases from J, with 9 bases between. This CDR3 contains 13 residues. The CDR3 bases are TGTGCCAGCAGCCTCCGAGGGAATTCACCCCTCCACTTT. It codes for CASSLRGNSPLHF.

The chain's CDR3 is CASSRPTSGAETQYF. In nucleotides, the CDR3 is TGTGCCAGCAGCAGGCCGACTAGCGGGGCGGAGACCCAGTACTTC. The chain recombines TRBV5-4 with TRBJ2-5; 11 nucleotides line up with TRBD2. V shed 4 bases and J 5 bases; nucleotides not matched to a gene: 7. CDR1 and CDR2 from the germline V gene are SGHNT and YYREEE (reference sequence). CDR3 size: 15 residues.

This clone has only a few counts. V usage is TRBV13 and J usage is TRBJ2-7; the D call may be TRBD1 or TRBD2 (5 bases each). V was shortened by 3 bases and J by 2 bases, with 14 bases between the two germline ends. Per germline, CDR1 PRHDT and CDR2 FYEKMQ (reference sequence). The CDR3 consists of 15 residues. DNA of the CDR3: TGTGCCAGCAGCTTTCGAGGGGAAAGCCCCTACGAGCAGTACTTC. Its protein is CASSFRGESPYEQYF.

The chain has TRBV30 and TRBJ2-1; possibly TRBD1 or TRBD2 for D (5 bases each). Germline lookup yields CDR1 GTSNPN and CDR2 SVGIG (reference sequence). The CDR3 consists of 14 residues. Trimming removed 1 base at V and 5 bases at J, with 12 bases between. As DNA, the CDR3 is TGTGCCTGGAGTGGGGGGTTCTTGAACAATGAGCAGTTCTTC. Its translation is CAWSGGFLNNEQFF. The variable domain in full, completed from reference TRBV30 and TRBJ2-1, reads SQTIHQWPATLVQPVGSPLSLECTVEGTSNPNLYWYRQAAGRGLQLLFYSVGIGQISSEVPQNLSASRPQDRQFILSSKKLLLSDSGFYLCAWSGGFLNNEQFFGPGTRLTVL.

The chain recombines TRBV29-1 with TRBJ2-7; no definite D call. The V end lost 3 bases, the J end lost 2 bases, and 11 bases lay between the germline ends. Germline V CDR1 and CDR2: SQVTM, ANQGSEA. CDR3 length: 13 amino acids. CDR3 in amino acids: CSVDGGGAYEQYF. For the CDR3, the DNA is TGCAGCGTTGATGGTGGCGGAGCCTACGAGCAGTACTTC.

V is TRBV13 and J is TRBJ2-3; no definite D call. V was shortened by 5 bases and J by 6 bases, with 9 bases between the two germline ends. Germline lookup yields CDR1 PRHDT and CDR2 FYEKMQ (reference sequence). The CDR3 has 12 amino acids. CDR3 nucleotides: TGTGCCAGCAGCCACATCGGTGATACGCAGTATTTT. It yields the protein CASSHIGDTQYF. The entire variable domain, with the rest obtained from reference TRBV13 and TRBJ2-3, is as follows: AAGVIQSPRHLIKEKRETATLKCYPIPRHDTVYWYQQGPGQDPQFLISFYEKMQSDKGSIPDRFSAQQFSDYHSELNMSSLELGDSALYFCASSHIGDTQYFGPGTRLTVL.

This clone turned up a few times. An end of the junction differs from the germline gene, which may be a read error. The V call is TRBV23-1, the J call TRBJ1-3, with D maybe TRBD1 (5 bases). TRBV23-1 belongs to the ORF category, with a function that is uncertain. CDR3 length equals 16 residues. CDR3: CARSPPGESSGNTIYF. DNA of the CDR3: TGCGCCAGAAGTCCACCGGGGGAGAGCTCTGGAAACACCATATATTTT.

The rearrangement uses TRBV7-2 and TRBJ1-2; no definite D call. Germline loops: CDR1 SGHTA, CDR2 FQGNSA. This CDR3 comprises 14 residues. V was clipped by 4 bases and J by 3 bases, with 12 bases between them. CDR3 in amino acids: CASSSSRTDYGYTF. The DNA for the CDR3 is TGTGCCAGCAGCTCCTCCAGGACGGACTATGGCTACACCTTC.

The V gene is TRBV7-9, the J gene TRBJ2-3; D tentatively reads TRBD1 or TRBD2 (5 bases each). The CDR3 consists of 15 residues. V dropped 5 bases and J dropped 0 bases, with 12 bases sitting between them. Per the germline V gene, CDR1 is SEHNR and CDR2 is FQNEAQ (reference sequence). The CDR3: CASSLRDGSTDTQYF. The DNA for the CDR3 is TGTGCCAGCAGCCTCCGGGACGGTAGCACAGATACGCAGTATTTT. Using reference TRBV7-9 and TRBJ2-3 for the parts outside the CDR3, the full variable domain is DTGVSQNPRHKITKRGQNVTFRCDPISEHNRLYWYRQTLGQGPEFLTYFQNEAQLEKSRLLSDRFSAERPKGSFSTLEIQRTEQGDSAMYLCASSLRDGSTDTQYFGPGTRLTVL.

This clone was seen a handful of times. The chain recombines TRBV6-5 with TRBJ1-1; perhaps TRBD1 as D (5 bases). Germline V CDR1 and CDR2: MNHEY, SVGAGI. The V gene lost 5 bases and the J gene lost 0 bases, with 10 bases spanning the gap. CDR3 length: 14 residues. CDR3 in DNA: TGTGCCAGCAGTCCGCGGACACTGAACACTGAAGCTTTCTTT. It encodes CASSPRTLNTEAFF.

The chain recombines TRBV13 with TRBJ1-6; maybe TRBD1 (6 bases). The V gene's germline CDR1 is PRHDT and CDR2 FYEKMQ (reference sequence). V lost 6 bases to trimming and J lost 8 bases, with 8 bases between them. The CDR3 totals 12 residues. CDR3 loop: CASSGGHSPLHF. The CDR3 DNA is TGTGCCAGCAGTGGGGGGCATTCACCCCTCCACTTT.